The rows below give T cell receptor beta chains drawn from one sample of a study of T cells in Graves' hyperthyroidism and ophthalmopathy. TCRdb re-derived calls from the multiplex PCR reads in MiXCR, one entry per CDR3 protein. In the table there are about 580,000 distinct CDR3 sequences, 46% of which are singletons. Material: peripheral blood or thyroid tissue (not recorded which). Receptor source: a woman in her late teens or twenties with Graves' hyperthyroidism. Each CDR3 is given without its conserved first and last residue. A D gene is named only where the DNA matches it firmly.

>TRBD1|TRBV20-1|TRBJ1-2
SASPGTGYGYT
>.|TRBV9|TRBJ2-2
ASSLRDRELF
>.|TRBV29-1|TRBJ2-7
SVTTEGFYEQY
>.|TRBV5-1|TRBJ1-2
ASSFYIRSASAGNYGYT
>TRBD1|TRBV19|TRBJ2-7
ASSPRQGARDEQY
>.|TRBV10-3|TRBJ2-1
AIGGGTDYNEQF
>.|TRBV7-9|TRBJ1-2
ASSLTRGGYGYT
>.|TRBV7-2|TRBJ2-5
ASGAPGQETQY
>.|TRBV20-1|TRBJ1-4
SASGGTTTNEKLF
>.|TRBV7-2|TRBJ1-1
ASSLGEGTEAF
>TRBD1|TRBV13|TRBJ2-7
ASSPGQALPEQY
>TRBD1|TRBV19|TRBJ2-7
ASRTWGQGVYEQY
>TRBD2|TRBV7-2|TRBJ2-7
ASSPSGRYSYEQY
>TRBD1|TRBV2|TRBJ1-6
ASSVQGANNSPLH
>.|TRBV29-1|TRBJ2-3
SAFGGPATDTQY
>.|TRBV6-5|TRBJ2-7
ASSSSRSPYEQY
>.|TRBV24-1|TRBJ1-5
ATSEVQSNQPQH
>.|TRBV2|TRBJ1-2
ASGRIVAGGYT
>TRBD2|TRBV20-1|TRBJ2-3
SARAGGAGGHTQY